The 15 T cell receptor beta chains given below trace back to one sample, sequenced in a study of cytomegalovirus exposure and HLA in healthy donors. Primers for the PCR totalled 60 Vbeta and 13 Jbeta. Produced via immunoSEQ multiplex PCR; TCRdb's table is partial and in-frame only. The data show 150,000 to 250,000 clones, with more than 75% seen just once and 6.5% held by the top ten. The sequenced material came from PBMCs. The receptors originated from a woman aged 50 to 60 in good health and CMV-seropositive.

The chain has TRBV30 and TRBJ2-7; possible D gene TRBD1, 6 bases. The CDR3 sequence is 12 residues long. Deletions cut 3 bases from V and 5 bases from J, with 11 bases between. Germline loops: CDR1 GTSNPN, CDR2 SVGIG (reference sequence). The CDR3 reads CAWSLKGDEQYF. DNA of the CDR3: TGTGCCTGGAGCCTGAAGGGGGACGAGCAGTACTTC.

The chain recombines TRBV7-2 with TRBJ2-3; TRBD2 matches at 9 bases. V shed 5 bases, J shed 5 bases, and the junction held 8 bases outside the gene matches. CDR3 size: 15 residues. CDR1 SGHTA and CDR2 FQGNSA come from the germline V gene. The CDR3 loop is CASSLSGSARDTQYF. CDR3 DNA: TGTGCCAGCAGCCTTAGCGGGAGTGCGAGAGATACGCAGTATTTT.

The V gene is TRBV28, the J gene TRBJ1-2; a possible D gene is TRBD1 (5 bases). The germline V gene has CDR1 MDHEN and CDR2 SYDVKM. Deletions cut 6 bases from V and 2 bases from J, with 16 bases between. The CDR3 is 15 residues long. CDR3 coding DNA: TGTGCCAGCAGCTCGGGGGGGGACGTCAACTATGGCTACACCTTC. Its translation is CASSSGGDVNYGYTF.

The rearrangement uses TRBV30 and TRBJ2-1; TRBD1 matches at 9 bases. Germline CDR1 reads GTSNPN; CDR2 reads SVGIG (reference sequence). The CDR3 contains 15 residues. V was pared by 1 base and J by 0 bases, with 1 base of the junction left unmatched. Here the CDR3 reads CAWSGTGVSYNEQFF. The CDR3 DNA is TGTGCCTGGAGTGGGACAGGGGTCTCCTACAATGAGCAGTTCTTC.

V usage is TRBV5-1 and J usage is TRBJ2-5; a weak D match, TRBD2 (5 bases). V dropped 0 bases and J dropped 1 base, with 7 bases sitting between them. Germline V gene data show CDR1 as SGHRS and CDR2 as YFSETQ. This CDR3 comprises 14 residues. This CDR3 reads CASSLGRIQETQYF. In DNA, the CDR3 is TGCGCCAGCAGCTTGGGGAGGATCCAAGAGACCCAGTACTTC.

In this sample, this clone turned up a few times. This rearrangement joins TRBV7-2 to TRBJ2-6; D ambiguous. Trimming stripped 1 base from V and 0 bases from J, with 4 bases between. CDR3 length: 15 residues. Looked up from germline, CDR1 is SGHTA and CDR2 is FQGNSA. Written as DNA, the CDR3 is TGTGCCAGCAGCTTAGACAACTCTGGGGCCAACGTCCTGACTTTC. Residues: CASSLDNSGANVLTF. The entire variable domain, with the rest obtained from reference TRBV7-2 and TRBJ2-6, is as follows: GAGVSQSPSNKVTEKGKDVELRCDPISGHTALYWYRQSLGQGLEFLIYFQGNSAPDKSGLPSDRFSAERTGGSVSTLTIQRTQQEDSAVYLCASSLDNSGANVLTFGAGSRLTVL.

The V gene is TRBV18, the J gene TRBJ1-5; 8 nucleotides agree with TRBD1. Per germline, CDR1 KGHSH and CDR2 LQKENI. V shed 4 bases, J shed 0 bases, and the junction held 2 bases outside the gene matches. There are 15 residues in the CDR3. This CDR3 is CASSLTGDSNQPQHF. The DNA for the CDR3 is TGTGCCAGCTCACTGACAGGGGATAGCAATCAGCCCCAGCATTTT.

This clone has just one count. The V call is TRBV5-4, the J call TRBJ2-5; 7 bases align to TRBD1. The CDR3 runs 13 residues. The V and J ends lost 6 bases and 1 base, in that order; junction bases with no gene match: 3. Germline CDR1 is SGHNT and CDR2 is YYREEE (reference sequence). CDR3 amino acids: CASTRDSQETQYF. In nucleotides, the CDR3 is TGTGCCAGCACCCGGGACAGCCAAGAGACCCAGTACTTC.

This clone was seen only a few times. The CDR3 sequence: CASMQEPTDTQYF. The CDR3 bases are TGTGCCAGCATGCAGGAACCAACAGATACGCAGTATTTT. This chain uses TRBV27 with TRBJ2-3; unclear D gene. The CDR3 spans 13 residues. The germline gives CDR1 MNHEY, CDR2 SMNVEV (reference sequence). V dropped 7 bases and J dropped 3 bases, with 11 bases sitting between them.

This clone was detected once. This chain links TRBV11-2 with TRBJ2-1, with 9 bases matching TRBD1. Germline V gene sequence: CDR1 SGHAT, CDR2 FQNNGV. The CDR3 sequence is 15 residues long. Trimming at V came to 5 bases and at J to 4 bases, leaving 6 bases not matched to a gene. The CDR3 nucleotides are TGTGCCAGCAGCACAGGGGGCCCGGAATACAATGAGCAGTTCTTC. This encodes CASSTGGPEYNEQFF.

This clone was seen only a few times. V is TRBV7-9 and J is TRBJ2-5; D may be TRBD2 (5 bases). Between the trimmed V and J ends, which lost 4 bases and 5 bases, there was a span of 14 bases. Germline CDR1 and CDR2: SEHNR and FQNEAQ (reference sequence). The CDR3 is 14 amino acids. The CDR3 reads CASSSLSGIETQYF. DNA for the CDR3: TGTGCCAGCAGCTCTCTTTCGGGAATTGAGACCCAGTACTTC. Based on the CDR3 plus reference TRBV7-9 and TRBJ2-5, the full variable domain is DTGVSQNPRHKITKRGQNVTFRCDPISEHNRLYWYRQTLGQGPEFLTYFQNEAQLEKSRLLSDRFSAERPKGSFSTLEIQRTEQGDSAMYLCASSSLSGIETQYFGPGTRLLVL.

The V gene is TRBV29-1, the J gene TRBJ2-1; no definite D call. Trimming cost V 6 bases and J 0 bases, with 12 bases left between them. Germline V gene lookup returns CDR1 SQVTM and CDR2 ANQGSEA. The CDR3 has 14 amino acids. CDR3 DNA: TGCAGCGTAGATACGTGGAGCTCCTACAATGAGCAGTTCTTC. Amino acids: CSVDTWSSYNEQFF.

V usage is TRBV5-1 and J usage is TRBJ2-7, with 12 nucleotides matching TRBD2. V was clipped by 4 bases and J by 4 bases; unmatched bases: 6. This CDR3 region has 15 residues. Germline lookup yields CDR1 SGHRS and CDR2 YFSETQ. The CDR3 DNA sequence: TGCGCCAGCAGCGCTGGACTAGCGGGACCTTACGAGCAGTACTTC. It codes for CASSAGLAGPYEQYF.

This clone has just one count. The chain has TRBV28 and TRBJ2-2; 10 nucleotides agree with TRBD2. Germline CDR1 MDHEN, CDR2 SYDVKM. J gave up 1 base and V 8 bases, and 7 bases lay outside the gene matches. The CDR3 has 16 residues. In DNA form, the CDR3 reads TGTGCCAGCTCTTGGGAGCGGGAGGGGAACACCGGGGAGCTGTTTTTT. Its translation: CASSWEREGNTGELFF.

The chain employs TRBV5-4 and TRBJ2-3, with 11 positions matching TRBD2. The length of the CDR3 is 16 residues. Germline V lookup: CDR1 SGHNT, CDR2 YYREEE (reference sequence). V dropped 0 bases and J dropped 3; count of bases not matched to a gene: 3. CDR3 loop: CASSLELAGATDTQYF. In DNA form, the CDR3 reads TGTGCCAGCAGCTTGGAACTAGCGGGAGCTACAGATACGCAGTATTTT.